A single sample gave rise to the 19 T cell receptor beta chains below, sequenced in a study of cytomegalovirus exposure and HLA in healthy donors. PCR employed 60 Vbeta and 13 Jbeta primers. Repertoires were generated with immunoSEQ multiplex PCR, while TCRdb's copy carries only in-frame clones and drops some. Among about 160,000 clones listed, about 72% were seen once. Sample: PBMCs. The receptors derive from a man between 25 and 39 years old in good health and CMV-seropositive.

This clone was counted once. The chain joins TRBV5-4 to TRBJ2-2, with 7 bases lining up with TRBD1. Germline V gene sequence: CDR1 SGHNT, CDR2 YYREEE (reference sequence). The CDR3 runs to 15 residues. Trimming took 1 base from V and 2 from J; bases not matched to a gene: 2. CDR3 amino acids: CASSLQGGNTGELFF. The CDR3 DNA follows: TGTGCCAGCAGCTTGCAAGGGGGCAACACCGGGGAGCTGTTTTTT.

V usage is TRBV5-1 and J usage is TRBJ2-7, with TRBD1 matching 11 bases. Germline trimming cut 4 bases from V and 3 bases from J; bases unmatched to any gene: 3. Germline V gene sequence: CDR1 SGHRS, CDR2 YFSETQ. CDR3 length equals 14 residues. In DNA form, the CDR3 reads TGCGCCAGCAGCCACGGGACAGGGGGCTACGAGCAGTACTTC. Residues: CASSHGTGGYEQYF.

The rearrangement joins TRBV2 to TRBJ2-3; 10 positions agree with TRBD2. Germline V gives CDR1 SNHLY, CDR2 FYNNEI. After removal of 7 bases from V and 4 bases from J, the junction contained 5 bases not matched to a gene. CDR3 size: 14 residues. The CDR3 nucleotides are TGTGCCAGCAAAAAGCGGGGGGGCCCAGATACGCAGTATTTT. As protein: CASKKRGGPDTQYF.

V gene TRBV5-1 combines with J gene TRBJ2-5; 10 nucleotides agree with TRBD1. The ends lost 7 bases at V and 2 bases at J; junction bases unmatched: 2. CDR3 length: 13 residues. Per germline, CDR1 SGHRS and CDR2 YFSETQ. The CDR3 DNA reads as TGCGCCAGCGACAGGGGGCAGCAAGAGACCCAGTACTTC. Its translation: CASDRGQQETQYF. Complete variable domain (other parts from reference TRBV5-1 and TRBJ2-5): KAGVTQTPRYLIKTRGQQVTLSCSPISGHRSVSWYQQTPGQGLQFLFEYFSETQRNKGNFPGRFSGRQFSNSRSEMNVSTLELGDSALYLCASDRGQQETQYFGPGTRLLVL.

The J gene is TRBJ1-1, the V gene TRBV19, with TRBD1 as a possible D gene (6 bases). The CDR3 extends over 14 amino acids. CDR1 is LNHDA and CDR2 is SQIVND in the germline V gene (reference sequence). V lost 6 bases and J 1 base, leaving 12 bases between the germline ends. Written as DNA, the CDR3 is TGTGCCAGTAGCGTCACCAGGGGGAACACTGAAGCTTTCTTT. Translated, it gives CASSVTRGNTEAFF.

This clone was counted a few times. The J gene is TRBJ2-5, the V gene TRBV7-9; the match to TRBD2 covers 8 bases. Germline CDR1 reads SEHNR; CDR2 reads FQNEAQ (reference sequence). The V segment lost 5 bases and the J segment 5 bases; nucleotides outside the gene matches: 13. The CDR3 has 16 amino acids. The CDR3 DNA is TGTGCCAGCAGCGGGGAGGGAGCGGGGGCCCAGGAGACCCAGTACTTC. This encodes CASSGEGAGAQETQYF.

This clone was seen a handful of times. The rearrangement joins TRBV28 to TRBJ1-5; TRBD1 might be the D (5 bases). Per germline, CDR1 MDHEN and CDR2 SYDVKM. This CDR3 spans 17 amino acids. The DNA of the CDR3 is TGTGCGAGCCAGTCCGGGGGATGGGGCTATAGCAATCAGCCCCAGCATTTT. Protein sequence: CASQSGGWGYSNQPQHF.

As regards this clone: The sample contains more than one DNA sequence encoding this CDR3. This chain uses TRBV2 with TRBJ1-5, with TRBD1 identical over 7 bases. CDR1 and CDR2 from the germline V gene are SNHLY and FYNNEI. The CDR3 has 14 amino acids. Germline trimming cut 6 bases from V and 0 bases from J; bases unmatched to any gene: 2. CDR3 sequence: CASRGDSSNQPQHF. The CDR3 region has the DNA TGTGCCAGCAGAGGGGACAGTAGCAATCAGCCCCAGCATTTT.

The chain uses TRBV7-6 and TRBJ2-1, with D unresolved. The CDR3 runs 15 residues. Germline V lookup: CDR1 SGHVS, CDR2 FNYEAQ. V was trimmed by 1 base and J by 7 bases, leaving 14 bases between them. This chain's CDR3 is CASSLESLRGNEQFF. The CDR3 DNA reads TGTGCCAGCAGCTTAGAGAGCCTCCGAGGAAATGAGCAGTTCTTC.

The chain is built from TRBV4-1 and TRBJ2-7, with 7 bases identical to TRBD2. Germline loops: CDR1 MGHRA, CDR2 YSYEKL. The CDR3 has 16 residues. Germline trimming cut 0 bases from V and 1 base from J; bases unmatched to any gene: 6. CDR3 loop: CASSQDGASGSYEQYF. In DNA form, the CDR3 reads TGCGCCAGCAGCCAAGATGGGGCTAGCGGTTCCTACGAGCAGTACTTC.

The chain joins TRBV28 to TRBJ2-7, with TRBD2 as a possible D gene (6 bases). The germline gives CDR1 MDHEN, CDR2 SYDVKM. The CDR3 sequence is 16 residues long. The V gene lost 4 bases and the J gene lost 1 base, with 17 bases spanning the gap. The DNA of the CDR3 is TGTGCCAGCAGTTCCCCAGGGAGGCCCGGTTCCTACGAGCAGTACTTC. Amino acid sequence: CASSSPGRPGSYEQYF. The complete variable domain, with remaining parts taken from reference TRBV28 and TRBJ2-7, reads DVKVTQSSRYLVKRTGEKVFLECVQDMDHENMFWYRQDPGLGLRLIYFSYDVKMKEKGDIPEGYSVSREKKERFSLILESASTNQTSMYLCASSSPGRPGSYEQYFGPGTRLTVT.

The chain links TRBV5-1 to TRBJ2-7; tentatively, D is TRBD2 (6 bases). Deletions cut 4 bases from V and 3 bases from J, with 11 bases between. This CDR3 is built from 13 residues. Per germline, CDR1 SGHRS and CDR2 YFSETQ. As DNA, the CDR3 is TGCGCCAGCAGCAGGACTACCAACTACGAGCAGTACTTC. It encodes CASSRTTNYEQYF.

The chain has TRBV7-3 and TRBJ2-3; 12 bases are shared with TRBD2. This CDR3 contains 16 residues. With 2 bases clipped from V and 5 bases from J, the junction kept 5 bases outside the gene matches. Germline V CDR1 and CDR2: SGHTA, FQGTGA. CDR3 protein: CASSLGLAGGIDTQYF. The DNA of the CDR3 is TGTGCCAGCAGCTTAGGGCTAGCGGGGGGGATAGATACGCAGTATTTT.

The gene calls are TRBV16 and TRBJ1-3, with D possibly matching TRBD1 (6 bases). Germline V lookup: CDR1 KGHSY, CDR2 FQNENV. V lost 5 bases, J lost 2 bases, and 13 bases lay in between. The CDR3 contains 15 residues. The CDR3 region is CASSSYRTAGNTIYF. DNA for the CDR3: TGTGCCAGCAGCTCTTATCGGACAGCTGGAAACACCATATATTTT.

The V call is TRBV9, the J call TRBJ2-5, with 9 bases lining up with TRBD1. CDR1 is SGDLS, CDR2 YYNGEE, per germline. Trimming took 4 bases from V and 5 from J; bases not matched to a gene: 12. The CDR3 extends over 16 amino acids. The CDR3 is CASSPLGQGNLETQYF. In nucleotides, the CDR3 is TGTGCCAGCAGCCCTCTCGGACAGGGGAATTTGGAGACCCAGTACTTC.

CDR3 amino acids: CAISDISNQPQHF. The DNA of the CDR3 is TGTGCCATCAGTGACATTAGCAATCAGCCCCAGCATTTT. The J gene is TRBJ1-5, the V gene TRBV10-3; D is undetermined. V was trimmed by 3 bases and J by 0 bases, leaving 3 bases between them. CDR1 is ENHRY, CDR2 SYGVKD, per germline. The CDR3 runs 13 residues.

This clone was recorded once. The chain combines TRBV7-9 with TRBJ1-5, with TRBD1 matching 7 bases. CDR3 length equals 14 residues. J lost 5 bases, V lost 5 bases, and 6 bases had no gene match. Germline V lookup: CDR1 SEHNR, CDR2 FQNEAQ (reference sequence). In DNA, the CDR3 is TGTGCCAGCAGCATAACAGGGGATCATCAGCCCCAGCATTTT. It codes for CASSITGDHQPQHF.

The chain employs TRBV30 and TRBJ2-3; TRBD2 matches at 10 bases. J gave up 5 bases and V 3 bases, and 2 bases lay outside the gene matches. Per germline, CDR1 GTSNPN and CDR2 SVGIG (reference sequence). The length of the CDR3 is 13 residues. This CDR3 reads CAWRVAGGDTQYF. CDR3 DNA: TGTGCCTGGAGAGTAGCGGGGGGAGATACGCAGTATTTT. Filled out from reference TRBV30 and TRBJ2-3, the complete variable domain reads SQTIHQWPATLVQPVGSPLSLECTVEGTSNPNLYWYRQAAGRGLQLLFYSVGIGQISSEVPQNLSASRPQDRQFILSSKKLLLSDSGFYLCAWRVAGGDTQYFGPGTRLTVL.

With regard to this clone: The sample carries other DNA sequences with the same CDR3. The chain employs TRBV9 and TRBJ2-3, with 9 bases that match TRBD2. CDR1 and CDR2 (germline): SGDLS, YYNGEE. J lost 4 bases, V lost 2 bases, and 2 bases had no gene match. The CDR3 length is 14 residues. CDR3 in DNA: TGTGCCAGCAGCGTCGGCGGGGGGGCAGATACGCAGTATTTT. It yields the protein CASSVGGGADTQYF.